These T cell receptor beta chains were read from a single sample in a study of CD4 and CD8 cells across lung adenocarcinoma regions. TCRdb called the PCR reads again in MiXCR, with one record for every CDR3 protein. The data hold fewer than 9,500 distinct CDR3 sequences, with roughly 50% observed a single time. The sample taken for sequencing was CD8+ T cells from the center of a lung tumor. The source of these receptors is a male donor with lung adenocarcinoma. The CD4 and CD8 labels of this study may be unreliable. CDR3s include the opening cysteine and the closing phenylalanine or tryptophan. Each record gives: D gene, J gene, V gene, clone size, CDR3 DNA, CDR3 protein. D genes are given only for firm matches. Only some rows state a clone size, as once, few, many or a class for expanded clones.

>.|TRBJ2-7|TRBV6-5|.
TGTGCCAGCAGTTACTTATACGAGCAGTACTTC
CASSYLYEQYF
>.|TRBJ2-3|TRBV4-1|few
TGCGCCAGCAGCCAAGCAGACGGGGCCGGGGGAAGCACAGATACGCAGTATTTT
CASSQADGAGGSTDTQYF
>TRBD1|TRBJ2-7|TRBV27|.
TGTGCCAGCCGCCGAGACAGGGGACCCTACGAGCAGTACTTC
CASRRDRGPYEQYF
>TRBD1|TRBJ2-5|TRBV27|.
TGTGCCAGCAGTTTATATACAGGGGTGGAGCAGTACTTC
CASSLYTGVEQYF
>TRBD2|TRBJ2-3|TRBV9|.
TGTGCCAGCAGCCCGGGACTAGCGGGGGCCACAGATACGCAGTATTTT
CASSPGLAGATDTQYF
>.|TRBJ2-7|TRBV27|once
TGTGCCAGCAGCCGGGACACGATACTTGGCGAGCAGTACTTC
CASSRDTILGEQYF
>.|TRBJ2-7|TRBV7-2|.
TGTGCCGGAACAGGCGTAGGTCGCAAAGATACGCAGTACTTC
CAGTGVGRKDTQYF
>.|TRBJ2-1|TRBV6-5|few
TGTGCCAGCAGTTACTCGAAGATGCCGGGGAAGAATGAGCAGTTCTTC
CASSYSKMPGKNEQFF
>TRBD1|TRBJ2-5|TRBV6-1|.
TGTGCCAGCAGGGGCGAGACAGGGGGAAGGGAGACCCAGTACTTC
CASRGETGGRETQYF
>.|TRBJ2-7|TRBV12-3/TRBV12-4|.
TGTGCCAGCAGTTCCGGGTCCGCCCCCTACGAGCAGTACTTC
CASSSGSAPYEQYF
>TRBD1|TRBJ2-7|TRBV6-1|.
TGTGCCAGCAACCGGGACAGAACAACCTACGAGCAGTACTTC
CASNRDRTTYEQYF
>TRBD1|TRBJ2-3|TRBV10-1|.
TGCGCCAGCGGACAGGGAGCGAGAGATACGCAGTATTTT
CASGQGARDTQYF
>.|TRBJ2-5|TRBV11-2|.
TGTGCCAGCAGCTTAGAATACGGGAGTGGGGAGACCCAGTACTTC
CASSLEYGSGETQYF
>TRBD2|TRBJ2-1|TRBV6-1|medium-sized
TGTGCCAGCAGTGCCGGACTAGCGGGAGTTTATGAGCAGTTCTTC
CASSAGLAGVYEQFF
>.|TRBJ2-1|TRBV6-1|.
TGTGCCAGCAGTCCTTTGACAGTGGCCAATGAGCAGTTCTTC
CASSPLTVANEQFF
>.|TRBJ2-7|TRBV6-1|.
TGTGCCAGCAGGGGTAGACTAGTCCATGAGGATGAGCAGTACTTC
CASRGRLVHEDEQYF
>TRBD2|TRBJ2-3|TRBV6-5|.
TGTGCCAGCAGTTTCATAGCGGGAGGCCGCACAGATACGCAGTATTTT
CASSFIAGGRTDTQYF
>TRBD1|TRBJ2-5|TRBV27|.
TGTGCCAGCAACTACAGGGGGTGGTCCCAACTTTTC
CASNYRGWSQLF
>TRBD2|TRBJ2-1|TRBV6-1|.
TGTGCCAGCAGTGGAGAGGGACTAGCGGGAGCGGGGCAGTTCTTC
CASSGEGLAGAGQFF
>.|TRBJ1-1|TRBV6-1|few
TGTGCCAGCACGTGGGTTCTCACTGAAGCTTTCTTT
CASTWVLTEAFF
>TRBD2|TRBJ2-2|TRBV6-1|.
TGTGCCAGCAGGTCTAGCGGGAGGTCCACCGGGGAGCTGTTTTTT
CASRSSGRSTGELFF
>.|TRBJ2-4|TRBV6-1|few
TGTGCCAGCAGTCTGAGGGCCAAAAACATTCAGTACTTC
CASSLRAKNIQYF
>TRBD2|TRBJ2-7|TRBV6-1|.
TGTGCCAGCAGTCAGGGAGGGACCTACGAGCAGTACTTC
CASSQGGTYEQYF
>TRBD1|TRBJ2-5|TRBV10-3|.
TGTGCCATCAGTGACGAGTCAGACAGGGAGGAGACCCAGTACTTC
CAISDESDREETQYF
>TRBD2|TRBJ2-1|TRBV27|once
TGTGCCAGCAGTCCTTTCGGGAGGCCCTACAATGAGCAGTTCTTC
CASSPFGRPYNEQFF
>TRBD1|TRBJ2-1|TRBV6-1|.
TGTGCCACCAAGGTCCCGGGACAGGGAAACATTCAGTTCTTC
CATKVPGQGNIQFF
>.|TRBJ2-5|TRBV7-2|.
TGTGCCAGCAGCCCCGCGGCCGGTGGGACCCAGTACTTC
CASSPAAGGTQYF
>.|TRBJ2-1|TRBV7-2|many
TGTGCCAGCAGCGGCGGGTTTTTGCAGTTCTTC
CASSGGFLQFF
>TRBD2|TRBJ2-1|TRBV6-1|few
TGTGCCAGCAGCCACCCTGGGACTAGCGGGACCTCCTACAATGAGCAGTTCTTC
CASSHPGTSGTSYNEQFF
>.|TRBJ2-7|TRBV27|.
TGTGCCAGCAGTTTGTTGGGTATGGACGAGCAGTACTTC
CASSLLGMDEQYF
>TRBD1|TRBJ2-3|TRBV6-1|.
TGTGCCAGCAGTCCACAGGGGGCACGCGGAGATACGCAGTATTTT
CASSPQGARGDTQYF
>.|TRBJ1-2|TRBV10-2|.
TGCGCCAGCAGTGTGAGTGTTCATGGCCAACTACATGGCTACACCTTC
CASSVSVHGQLHGYTF
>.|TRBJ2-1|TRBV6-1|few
TGTGCCAGCAGTGAAGGGACAGTTAATGAGCAGTTCTTC
CASSEGTVNEQFF